The next 32 T cell receptor beta chains were all read from a single sample in a study of cytomegalovirus exposure and HLA in healthy donors. The PCR ran on 60 Vbeta and 13 Jbeta primers. Libraries were prepared by immunoSEQ multiplex PCR; TCRdb keeps only in-frame clonotypes and omits some of them. Of fewer than 150,000 clones in the sample, approximately 83% were seen once. The material sequenced was PBMCs. These receptor sequences come from a middle-aged man in good health and CMV-seropositive.

A note on this clone: Mismatch with germline at one junction end may stem from a read error. J is TRBJ1-4 and V is TRBV6-6; 9 nucleotides match TRBD1. The CDR3 runs to 11 residues. Germline CDR1 and CDR2: MNHNY and SVGAGI (reference sequence). CDR3 in DNA: TGTGCCCGCAAAAGGGATCGGGACAGGGTTTTT. As protein: CARKRDRDRVF.

This clone has only a few counts. This rearrangement joins TRBV10-3 to TRBJ2-1, with 9 positions matching TRBD2. This CDR3 comprises 13 residues. With V trimmed by 7 bases and J by 9 bases, 7 bases remained unmatched. Germline V lookup: CDR1 ENHRY, CDR2 SYGVKD. CDR3 coding DNA: TGTGCCATCACGCGGGAGGGCCGGGGTGAGCAGTTCTTC. This sequence encodes CAITREGRGEQFF.

The gene calls are TRBV6-1 and TRBJ1-2; 8 bases line up with TRBD1. This CDR3 spans 14 amino acids. The junction had 5 bases not matched to a gene; V was cut back by 2 bases and J by 6 bases. The germline V gene has CDR1 MNHNS and CDR2 SASEGT. The CDR3 DNA follows: TGTGCCAGCAGTGAAAGCCAGGGGGCGAATGGCTACACCTTC. Its translation: CASSESQGANGYTF.

The chain carries TRBV2 and TRBJ2-7; D ambiguous. The germline V gene encodes CDR1 SNHLY and CDR2 FYNNEI. The CDR3 covers 13 residues. The V and J ends lost 8 bases and 3 bases respectively, with 14 bases between them. CDR3 loop: CASSPRLDYEQYF. CDR3 nucleotides: TGTGCCAGCTCTCCGCGGTTAGACTACGAGCAGTACTTC. The complete variable domain, with remaining parts taken from reference TRBV2 and TRBJ2-7, reads EPEVTQTPSHQVTQMGQEVILRCVPISNHLYFYWYRQILGQKVEFLVSFYNNEISEKSEIFDDQFSVERPDGSNFTLKIRSTKLEDSAMYFCASSPRLDYEQYFGPGTRLTVT.

The gene calls are TRBV15 and TRBJ1-1; TRBD1 aligns across 11 bases. The CDR3 length is 12 residues. V lost 6 bases, J lost 10 bases, and 4 bases stayed unmatched. Germline V gene lookup returns CDR1 LNHNV and CDR2 YYDKDF (reference sequence). CDR3 sequence (DNA): TGTGCCACCAGTCGGACAGGGGGCTTAGCTTTCTTT. It codes for CATSRTGGLAFF.

The V gene is TRBV7-3, the J gene TRBJ2-1; D ambiguous. V dropped 3 bases and J dropped 0 bases, with 9 bases sitting between them. The CDR3 length is 15 residues. Germline loops: CDR1 SGHTA, CDR2 FQGTGA. The CDR3 spells CASSLSASSYNEQFF. The CDR3 DNA is TGTGCCAGCAGCTTGAGCGCGAGCTCCTACAATGAGCAGTTCTTC.

The chain joins TRBV29-1 to TRBJ2-3; TRBD2 matches 8 bases. V lost 4 bases, J lost 1 base, and 1 base stayed unmatched. The CDR3 has 13 residues. From germline, CDR1 is SQVTM and CDR2 ANQGSEA. Here the CDR3 DNA reads TGCAGCGTTGGAGCGGGGGGCACAGATACGCAGTATTTT. Residues: CSVGAGGTDTQYF.

The chain links TRBV4-3 to TRBJ1-5, with 8 bases aligning to TRBD1. J lost 3 bases, V lost 4 bases, and 8 bases had no gene match. This CDR3 contains 16 residues. Per germline, CDR1 LGHNA and CDR2 YSLEER. CDR3 in DNA: TGCGCCAGCAGCCCCAGGGCAGGGGGCACCAATCAGCCCCAGCATTTT. Residues: CASSPRAGGTNQPQHF.

V is TRBV14 and J is TRBJ1-2; D call uncertain. From germline, CDR1 is SGHDN and CDR2 FVKESK. This CDR3 spans 13 amino acids. V gave up 8 bases and J gave up 2 bases, with 12 bases separating them. DNA of the CDR3: TGTGCCAGCTCAGAACAGAAAAACTATGGCTACACCTTC. It encodes CASSEQKNYGYTF.

The rearrangement uses TRBV9 and TRBJ1-1, with TRBD1 matching over 8 bases. The trim removed 4 bases at V and 7 bases at J, leaving 12 bases unmatched. Germline V gene sequence: CDR1 SGDLS, CDR2 YYNGEE. The CDR3 runs to 15 residues. The CDR3 nucleotides read TGTGCCAGCAGCCCAGGACAGGGAGCCTTCCTTGAAGCTTTCTTT. Translating gives CASSPGQGAFLEAFF.

The V call is TRBV4-1, the J call TRBJ1-3, with unresolved D. Per germline, CDR1 MGHRA and CDR2 YSYEKL. Trimming removed 1 base at V and 0 bases at J, with 13 bases between. The CDR3 is 17 amino acids. CDR3 coding DNA: TGCGCCAGCAGCCAAGTGAGGTTCAAGAGCTCTGGAAACACCATATATTTT. Protein: CASSQVRFKSSGNTIYF.

V and J are TRBV19 and TRBJ2-3; perhaps TRBD2 as D (5 bases). V was cut by 5 bases and J by 2 bases, with 11 bases left in between. The CDR3 runs 14 residues. Germline CDR1 and CDR2: LNHDA and SQIVND (reference sequence). CDR3 loop: CASSSTGSTDTQYF. CDR3 nucleotides: TGTGCCAGTAGTTCGACGGGATCCACAGATACGCAGTATTTT. Drawing the rest from reference TRBV19 and TRBJ2-3, the complete variable domain is DGGITQSPKYLFRKEGQNVTLSCEQNLNHDAMYWYRQDPGQGLRLIYYSQIVNDFQKGDIAEGYSVSREKKESFPLTVTSAQKNPTAFYLCASSSTGSTDTQYFGPGTRLTVL.

This clone appeared once. The chain recombines TRBV6-5 with TRBJ2-7, with TRBD1 identical over 11 bases. V was clipped by 6 bases and J by 0 bases; unmatched bases: 4. The CDR3 totals 15 residues. Germline V CDR1 and CDR2: MNHEY, SVGAGI. Here the CDR3 reads CASSLGQGGSYEQYF. CDR3 sequence (DNA): TGTGCCAGCAGCCTGGGACAGGGGGGCTCCTACGAGCAGTACTTC.

Only a few counts were recorded for this clone. The V call is TRBV4-1, the J call TRBJ2-1; 9 nucleotides align to TRBD1. This CDR3 is built from 17 residues. With 0 bases clipped from V and 4 bases from J, the junction kept 7 bases outside the gene matches. Germline lookup yields CDR1 MGHRA and CDR2 YSYEKL. The CDR3 sequence: CASSQDERDRVYNEQFF. The CDR3 bases are TGCGCCAGCAGCCAAGATGAGCGGGACAGGGTTTACAATGAGCAGTTCTTC.

The rearrangement links TRBV7-9 to TRBJ1-2; unclear D gene. Germline CDR1 is SEHNR and CDR2 is FQNEAQ (reference sequence). This CDR3 comprises 12 residues. The V end was cut by 1 base, the J end by 5 bases, with 5 bases between. The CDR3 bases are TGTGCCAGCAGCTTAGGTCGGTATGGCTACACCTTC. Translation gives CASSLGRYGYTF. Full variable domain (rest looked up from reference TRBV7-9 and TRBJ1-2): DTGVSQNPRHKITKRGQNVTFRCDPISEHNRLYWYRQTLGQGPEFLTYFQNEAQLEKSRLLSDRFSAERPKGSFSTLEIQRTEQGDSAMYLCASSLGRYGYTFGSGTRLTVV.

V usage is TRBV5-6 and J usage is TRBJ2-5, with a tentative D call TRBD1 (6 bases). The CDR3 loop spans 14 amino acids. Germline loops: CDR1 SGHDT, CDR2 YYEEEE. The germline V and J ends were trimmed by 3 bases and 4 bases, with 13 bases remaining between them. The CDR3 sequence is CASSSRGIRETQYF. CDR3 nucleotides: TGTGCCAGCAGCTCCAGGGGTATTAGAGAGACCCAGTACTTC.

The J gene is TRBJ1-1, the V gene TRBV11-1; a weak D match, TRBD1 (5 bases). The germline gives CDR1 SGHAT, CDR2 FQDESV (reference sequence). The CDR3 is 14 amino acids. Trimming took 5 bases from V and 8 from J, leaving 18 bases between them. The CDR3 loop is CASSPQFTGGEAFF. The CDR3 DNA follows: TGTGCCAGCAGCCCTCAATTCACAGGCGGCGAAGCTTTCTTT. The whole variable domain, remainder taken from reference TRBV11-1 and TRBJ1-1, is EAEVAQSPRYKITEKSQAVAFWCDPISGHATLYWYRQILGQGPELLVQFQDESVVDDSQLPKDRFSAERLKGVDSTLKIQPAELGDSAMYLCASSPQFTGGEAFFGQGTRLTVV.

The chain is built from TRBV15 and TRBJ2-2; 9 bases are shared with TRBD1. The germline gives CDR1 LNHNV, CDR2 YYDKDF (reference sequence). The V gene end was trimmed by 5 bases and the J gene end by 5 bases; junction bases not matched to a gene: 9. The CDR3 runs 16 residues. The CDR3 DNA is TGTGCCACCAGCTCCAGACAGGGGGGAGGGACCGGGGAGCTGTTTTTT. It codes for CATSSRQGGGTGELFF.

The chain is built from TRBV19 and TRBJ1-4, with D possibly being TRBD1 (6 bases). The germline V and J ends were trimmed by 4 bases and 3 bases, with 9 bases remaining between them. The CDR3 loop spans 14 amino acids. Germline CDR1 LNHDA, CDR2 SQIVND (reference sequence). The DNA of the CDR3 is TGTGCCAGTAGTAGACAGGTTGCTAATGAAAAACTGTTTTTT. The encoded protein is CASSRQVANEKLFF. Filled out from reference TRBV19 and TRBJ1-4, the complete variable domain reads DGGITQSPKYLFRKEGQNVTLSCEQNLNHDAMYWYRQDPGQGLRLIYYSQIVNDFQKGDIAEGYSVSREKKESFPLTVTSAQKNPTAFYLCASSRQVANEKLFFGSGTQLSVL.

The chain employs TRBV29-1 and TRBJ1-4; a weak D match, TRBD1 (5 bases). CDR3 length equals 13 residues. Germline V CDR1 and CDR2: SQVTM, ANQGSEA. Trimming stripped 4 bases from V and 7 bases from J, with 13 bases between. Here the CDR3 reads CSVGAGDGEKLFF. CDR3 in DNA: TGCAGCGTTGGGGCGGGGGACGGTGAAAAACTGTTTTTT.

The chain joins TRBV10-3 to TRBJ1-2; TRBD1 agrees at 7 bases. J was trimmed by 0 bases and V by 6 bases; bases with no gene match: 13. CDR3 length equals 17 residues. Germline-derived CDR1 and CDR2 are ENHRY and SYGVKD. The CDR3 loop reads CAISHRQGANSNYGYTF. In DNA, the CDR3 is TGTGCCATCAGCCACCGACAGGGTGCCAATTCTAACTATGGCTACACCTTC.

This clone was found once. The gene calls are TRBV10-1 and TRBJ1-1; D gene unclear. V lost 5 bases, J lost 1 base, and 14 bases lay in between. Germline loops: CDR1 WNHNN, CDR2 SYGVQD (reference sequence). The CDR3 length is 15 residues. The CDR3: CASSPSGKPNTEAFF. CDR3 DNA sequence: TGCGCCAGCAGTCCCTCCGGGAAGCCGAACACTGAAGCTTTCTTT.

The V and J genes are TRBV5-4 and TRBJ1-4; D unclear. The CDR3 is 14 amino acids. The germline V gene has CDR1 SGHNT and CDR2 YYREEE (reference sequence). V shed 4 bases and J shed 1 base, with 8 bases lying between them. CDR3 residues: CASSPGRTNEKLFF. As DNA, the CDR3 is TGTGCCAGCAGCCCGGGGAGAACTAATGAAAAACTGTTTTTT.

The genes are TRBV2 and TRBJ2-1; 13 bases align to TRBD2. The V segment lost 6 bases and the J segment 8 bases; nucleotides outside the gene matches: 7. CDR1 is SNHLY, CDR2 FYNNEI, per germline. The CDR3 spans 15 residues. CDR3 DNA sequence: TGTGCCAGCAGCCGGACTAGCGGGAGATCCCATGAGCAGTTCTTC. It is translated as CASSRTSGRSHEQFF.

The rearrangement uses TRBV30 and TRBJ2-5, with 7 bases identical to TRBD1. Unmatched junction bases numbered 3, after V lost 5 bases and J lost 0 bases. Germline V CDR1 and CDR2: GTSNPN, SVGIG (reference sequence). The CDR3 extends over 13 amino acids. DNA of the CDR3: TGTGCCTGGGCCGGGACAGACCAAGAGACCCAGTACTTC. This codes for CAWAGTDQETQYF. The whole variable domain, filled in from reference TRBV30 and TRBJ2-5, reads SQTIHQWPATLVQPVGSPLSLECTVEGTSNPNLYWYRQAAGRGLQLLFYSVGIGQISSEVPQNLSASRPQDRQFILSSKKLLLSDSGFYLCAWAGTDQETQYFGPGTRLLVL.

The V gene is TRBV29-1, the J gene TRBJ2-5, with 7 bases identical to TRBD1. TRBJ2-7 matches the DNA end more closely, so the J call is doubtful. CDR1 and CDR2 from the germline V gene are SQVTM and ANQGSEA. This CDR3 spans 14 amino acids. Here the CDR3 reads CSVEDPAGGYEQYF. For the CDR3, the DNA is TGCAGCGTTGAAGACCCGGCAGGGGGCTACGAGCAGTACTTC.

The chain combines TRBV7-8 with TRBJ1-1; D possibly corresponds to TRBD1 (5 bases). This CDR3 contains 17 residues. With 3 bases removed from V and 6 bases from J, the gap between germline ends came to 23 bases. Germline loops: CDR1 SGHVS, CDR2 FQNEAQ. The CDR3 DNA follows: TGTGCCAGCAGCTTGGGACCTACGTTGGGGGGTTTCGCTGAAGCTTTCTTT. It encodes CASSLGPTLGGFAEAFF.

The genes are TRBV7-8 and TRBJ1-1; 8 bases line up with TRBD1. The CDR3 has 13 residues. Trimming removed 3 bases from V and 6 bases from J; junction bases left unmatched: 3. Germline values: CDR1 SGHVS, CDR2 FQNEAQ. The DNA of the CDR3 is TGTGCCAGCAGCTTGCAGGGGGCCTCTGAAGCTTTCTTT. This sequence encodes CASSLQGASEAFF. The variable domain in full, with the rest retrieved from reference TRBV7-8 and TRBJ1-1, is GAGVSQSPRYKVAKRGQDVALRCDPISGHVSLFWYQQALGQGPEFLTYFQNEAQLDKSGLPSDRFFAERPEGSVSTLKIQRTQQEDSAVYLCASSLQGASEAFFGQGTRLTVV.

The genes are TRBV7-2 and TRBJ1-3, with TRBD1 matching over 9 bases. Looked up from germline, CDR1 is SGHTA and CDR2 is FQGNSA. The length of the CDR3 is 16 residues. V was pared by 5 bases and J by 0 bases, with 5 bases of the junction left unmatched. The CDR3 coding sequence is TGTGCCAGCAGCCTGGGACAGGGTTACTCTGGAAACACCATATATTTT. It codes for CASSLGQGYSGNTIYF.

The chain carries TRBV2 and TRBJ2-2; 8 bases match TRBD1. The length of the CDR3 is 15 residues. Germline V gene sequence: CDR1 SNHLY, CDR2 FYNNEI. V lost 6 bases to trimming and J lost 3 bases; unmatched junction nucleotides: 6. For the CDR3, the DNA is TGTGCCAGCAGGGGGACAGGACACTACACCGGGGAGCTGTTTTTT. Translated, it gives CASRGTGHYTGELFF.

About this clone itself: The DNA is omitted, as the CDR3 cannot be located on it reliably, and the CDR3 follows TCRdb's listing. The chain employs TRBV5-1 and TRBJ2-1; TRBD1, as called in the table, went unchecked against the DNA. Per the germline V gene, CDR1 is SGHRS and CDR2 is YFSETQ. Ends included, the CDR3 has 15 residues. This chain's CDR3 is CASSFGQGEVNEQFF.

The chain joins TRBV7-2 to TRBJ1-4; 11 bases agree with TRBD1. CDR3 length: 16 residues. Germline V gene lookup returns CDR1 SGHTA and CDR2 FQGNSA. Germline trimming cut 0 bases from V and 6 bases from J; bases unmatched to any gene: 3. The CDR3 region is CASSLAGTGGHEKLFF. Here the CDR3 DNA reads TGTGCCAGCAGCTTAGCCGGGACAGGGGGACATGAAAAACTGTTTTTT.